This TCR beta chain is from a study of blood T cell repertoires in COVID-19. The data were produced by immunoSEQ multiplex PCR, yet TCRdb's version contains in-frame clones alone and is incomplete. The sample holds roughly 250,000 clones, around 89% seen once. Trimming removed 5 bases at V and 4 bases at J, with 11 bases between. This CDR3 has 13 residues. CDR1 LNHDA and CDR2 SQIVND come from the germline V gene (reference sequence). The source material was PBMCs or T cells enriched from blood (not recorded which). The source is a woman in her late teens or twenties who had recovered from COVID-19. The chain uses TRBV19 and TRBJ1-2, with D perhaps matching TRBD1 (6 bases). CDR3 in DNA: TGTGCCAGTAGTCCTGACAGGATCTATGGCTACACCTTC. This sequence encodes CASSPDRIYGYTF.